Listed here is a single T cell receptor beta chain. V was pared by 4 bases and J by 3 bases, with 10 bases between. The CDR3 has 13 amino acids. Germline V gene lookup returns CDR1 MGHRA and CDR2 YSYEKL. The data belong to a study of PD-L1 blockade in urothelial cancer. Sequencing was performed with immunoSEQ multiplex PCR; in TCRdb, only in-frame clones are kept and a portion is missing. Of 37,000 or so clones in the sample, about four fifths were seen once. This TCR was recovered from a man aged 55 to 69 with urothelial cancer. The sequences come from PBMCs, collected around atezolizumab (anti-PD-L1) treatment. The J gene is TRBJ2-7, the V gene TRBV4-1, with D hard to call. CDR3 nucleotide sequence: TGCGCCAGCAGCCGCGGTCCGGGCTACGAGCAGTACTTC. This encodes CASSRGPGYEQYF.